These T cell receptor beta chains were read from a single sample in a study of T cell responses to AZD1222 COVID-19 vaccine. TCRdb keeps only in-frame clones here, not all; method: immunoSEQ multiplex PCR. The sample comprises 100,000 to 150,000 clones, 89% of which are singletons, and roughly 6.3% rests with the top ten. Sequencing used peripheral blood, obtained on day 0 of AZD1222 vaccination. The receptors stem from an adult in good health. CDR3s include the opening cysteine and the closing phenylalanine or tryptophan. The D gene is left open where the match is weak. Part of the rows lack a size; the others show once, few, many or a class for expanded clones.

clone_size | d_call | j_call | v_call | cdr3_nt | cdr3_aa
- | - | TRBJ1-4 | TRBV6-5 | TGTGCCAGCACCTCCGACCGTGCAACTAATGAAAAACTGTTTTTT | CASTSDRATNEKLFF
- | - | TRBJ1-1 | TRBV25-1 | TGTGCCAGCAGTGTGGGGGGGCCTAGTGACACTGAAGCTTTCTTT | CASSVGGPSDTEAFF
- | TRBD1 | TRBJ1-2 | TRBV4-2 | TGTGCCAGCAGCCAAGAGGGGCGGGACAGAGGCGCTAACTATGGCTACACCTTC | CASSQEGRDRGANYGYTF
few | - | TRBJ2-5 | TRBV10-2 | TGCGCCAGCAGAATTGGCCAAGAGACCCAGTACTTC | CASRIGQETQYF
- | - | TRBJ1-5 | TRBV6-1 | TGTGCCAGCAGTGAATTTTCGGCTGGGCATCAGCCCCAGCATTTT | CASSEFSAGHQPQHF
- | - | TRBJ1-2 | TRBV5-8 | TGTGCCAGCTACAAACAGGACTATGGCTACACCTTC | CASYKQDYGYTF
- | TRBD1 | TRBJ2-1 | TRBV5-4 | TGTGCCAGCAGCTTGGGGACAGGCTACAATGAGCAGTTCTTC | CASSLGTGYNEQFF
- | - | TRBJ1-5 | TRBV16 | TGTGCCAGCAGCCCGTCTCGCGGGGGGCCAGCATTAAATCAGCCCCAGCATTTT | CASSPSRGGPALNQPQHF
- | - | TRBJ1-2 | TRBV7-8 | TGTGCCAGCAGCTTTACTATTAACCTATATGGCTACACCTTC | CASSFTINLYGYTF
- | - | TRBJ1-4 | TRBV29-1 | TGCAGCGCCAGATGGGGACTCTCGAGTGAAAAACTGTTTTTT | CSARWGLSSEKLFF
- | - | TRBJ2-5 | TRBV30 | TGTGCCTGGAGTGCCTGGGATTTCCAAGAGACCCAGTACTTC | CAWSAWDFQETQYF
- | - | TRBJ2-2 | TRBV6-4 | TGTGCCAGCAGTGACTTTCCCACCTTAAACACCGGGGAGCTGTTTTTT | CASSDFPTLNTGELFF
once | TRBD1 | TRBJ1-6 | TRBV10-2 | TGCGCCAGCAGTGTACAGGGACAGAGTTCCTATAATTCACCCCTCCACTTT | CASSVQGQSSYNSPLHF
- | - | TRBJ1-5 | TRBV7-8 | TGTGCCAGCAGCGTAGACATCGGCAGAAGCAATCAGCCCCAGCATTTT | CASSVDIGRSNQPQHF
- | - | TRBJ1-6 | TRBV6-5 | TGTGCCAGCAGTTACTTGAGGGGTTCACCCCTCCACTTT | CASSYLRGSPLHF
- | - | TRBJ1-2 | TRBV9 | TGTGCCAGCAGCGTAGTTGAAGGGCTGGTGGTTAACTATGGCTACACCTTC | CASSVVEGLVVNYGYTF
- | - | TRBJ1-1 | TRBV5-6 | TGTGCCAGCAGCTTGGTACAGGCTGAAGCTTTCTTT | CASSLVQAEAFF
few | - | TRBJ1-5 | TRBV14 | TGTGCCAGCAGCCAAGATCATAATCAGCCCCAGCATTTT | CASSQDHNQPQHF